These 21 T cell receptor beta chains came from one sample sequenced in a study of cytomegalovirus exposure and HLA in healthy donors. In the PCR, 60 Vbeta and 13 Jbeta primers were used. Sequencing was performed with immunoSEQ multiplex PCR; in TCRdb, only in-frame clones are kept and a portion is missing. In the table there are approximately 100,000 clones, 76% of which are singletons. Sequencing was carried out using PBMCs. Receptors originate from a man aged 35-49 years in good health and CMV-seronegative.

J is TRBJ2-1 and V is TRBV11-2, with 7 bases lining up with TRBD2. Per the germline V gene, CDR1 is SGHAT and CDR2 is FQNNGV. This CDR3 comprises 13 residues. Losses at the gene ends were 2 bases for V and 7 bases for J; bases not matched to a gene: 2. The chain's CDR3 is CASSLWGGNEQFF. In nucleotides, the CDR3 is TGTGCCAGCAGCTTATGGGGGGGGAATGAGCAGTTCTTC.

V usage is TRBV28 and J usage is TRBJ1-4; no clear D gene. The CDR3 contains 11 residues. V lost 6 bases to trimming and J lost 15 bases, with 14 bases between them. Per germline, CDR1 MDHEN and CDR2 SYDVKM. CDR3 in DNA: TGTGCCAGCAGCTCTCTCGTAGAGGTGTTTTTT. Translation gives CASSSLVEVFF.

The V call is TRBV30, the J call TRBJ1-2, with TRBD1 identical over 8 bases. Germline trimming cut 3 bases from V and 4 bases from J; bases unmatched to any gene: 7. In germline, CDR1 is GTSNPN, CDR2 SVGIG (reference sequence). This CDR3 comprises 14 residues. Here the CDR3 DNA reads TGTGCCTGGAGCCCAGGGACAGGACCCTATGGCTACACCTTC. Translating it yields CAWSPGTGPYGYTF.

This clone occurred a few times. This chain connects TRBV18 to TRBJ1-4; TRBD1 matches at 8 bases. Germline values: CDR1 KGHSH, CDR2 LQKENI. The CDR3 has 15 residues. Germline trimming cut 3 bases from V and 7 bases from J; bases unmatched to any gene: 7. The CDR3 coding sequence is TGTGCCAGCTCACCCTCCGACAGGGGAGGTGAAAAACTGTTTTTT. As protein: CASSPSDRGGEKLFF.

This chain uses TRBV5-1 with TRBJ1-4, with 7 bases aligning to TRBD1. The trim removed 1 base at V and 5 bases at J, leaving 5 bases unmatched. The CDR3 runs 15 residues. The germline V gene encodes CDR1 SGHRS and CDR2 YFSETQ. The CDR3 DNA follows: TGCGCCAGCAGCTTGTTCGGGACAGCCAATGAAAAACTGTTTTTT. It encodes CASSLFGTANEKLFF.

This clone was seen more than once but under ten times. The gene calls are TRBV19 and TRBJ2-1; D is uncertain. CDR3 length: 12 residues. Germline CDR1 and CDR2: LNHDA and SQIVND (reference sequence). V was trimmed by 4 bases and J by 7 bases, leaving 8 bases between them. The CDR3: CASSRSSNEQFF. The CDR3 DNA reads TGTGCCAGTAGTAGAAGTAGTAATGAGCAGTTCTTC.

J is TRBJ2-3 and V is TRBV11-3; no definite D call. Trimming left V 4 bases short and J 1 base short, with 3 bases between. Germline V gene sequence: CDR1 SGHNT, CDR2 YENEEA. This CDR3 contains 12 residues. CDR3 sequence reads: CASSWRTDTQYF. The CDR3 nucleotides are TGTGCCAGCAGCTGGCGCACAGATACGCAGTATTTT.

This clone has a handful of counts. This specimen includes other DNA sequences encoding the same CDR3. The chain couples TRBV30 to TRBJ1-6; possible D gene TRBD1, 5 bases. Trimming removed 1 base from V and 7 bases from J, with 8 bases in between. The germline V gene encodes CDR1 GTSNPN and CDR2 SVGIG (reference sequence). This CDR3 comprises 13 residues. The CDR3 DNA reads as TGTGCCTGGAGTGGTGGGGGGAATTCACCCCTCCACTTT. Translation: CAWSGGGNSPLHF. The whole variable domain, remainder taken from reference TRBV30 and TRBJ1-6, is SQTIHQWPATLVQPVGSPLSLECTVEGTSNPNLYWYRQAAGRGLQLLFYSVGIGQISSEVPQNLSASRPQDRQFILSSKKLLLSDSGFYLCAWSGGGNSPLHFGNGTRLTVT.

The chain has TRBV11-2 and TRBJ1-1; no reliable D call. The CDR3 consists of 13 residues. V was pared by 7 bases and J by 4 bases, with 13 bases between. Germline lookup yields CDR1 SGHAT and CDR2 FQNNGV. Here the CDR3 reads CASTRPEGTEAFF. CDR3 nucleotide sequence: TGTGCCAGCACCCGACCCGAGGGCACTGAAGCTTTCTTT.

This clone was detected once. V is TRBV6-5 and J is TRBJ1-1; D not certain. The CDR3 contains 12 residues. Germline CDR1 is MNHEY and CDR2 is SVGAGI. The V and J ends lost 6 bases and 1 base respectively, with 6 bases between them. CDR3 DNA sequence: TGTGCCAGCAGCCTAGAGAACACTGAAGCTTTCTTT. It yields the protein CASSLENTEAFF.

The chain employs TRBV6-5 and TRBJ2-3, with 8 positions matching TRBD2. CDR3 size: 16 residues. Germline loops: CDR1 MNHEY, CDR2 SVGAGI. The J segment lost 0 bases and the V segment lost 3 bases, leaving 5 bases of the junction unmatched. CDR3 amino acids: CASSYWSGGSTDTQYF. The DNA of the CDR3 is TGTGCCAGCAGTTATTGGAGCGGGGGTAGCACAGATACGCAGTATTTT.

The table lists this clone with a few counts. The chain combines TRBV18 with TRBJ1-1; 7 nucleotides match TRBD1. CDR3 size: 15 residues. V shed 3 bases and J 0 bases; nucleotides not matched to a gene: 4. Germline V gene data show CDR1 as KGHSH and CDR2 as LQKENI. The CDR3, as DNA: TGTGCCAGCTCACCGGAACAGGGGATGAACACTGAAGCTTTCTTT. Translated, it gives CASSPEQGMNTEAFF.

The gene calls are TRBV9 and TRBJ2-3; D gene unclear. The V gene's germline CDR1 is SGDLS and CDR2 YYNGEE. Trimming removed 3 bases at V and 3 bases at J, with 14 bases between. The CDR3 consists of 15 residues. The CDR3 coding sequence is TGTGCCAGCAGCGCCATAGGAGCGAAAACAGATACGCAGTATTTT. Its translation is CASSAIGAKTDTQYF. Full variable domain (outside the CDR3, taken from reference TRBV9 and TRBJ2-3): DSGVTQTPKHLITATGQRVTLRCSPRSGDLSVYWYQQSLDQGLQFLIQYYNGEERAKGNILERFSAQQFPDLHSELNLSSLELGDSALYFCASSAIGAKTDTQYFGPGTRLTVL.

V gene TRBV6-5 combines with J gene TRBJ1-2; D unclear. CDR3 length equals 14 residues. Trimming pared 7 bases from V and 1 base from J, leaving 13 bases between. CDR1 is MNHEY and CDR2 is SVGAGI in the germline V gene. In nucleotides, the CDR3 is TGTGCCAGCACCGAGGGTCCGCTTAACTATGGCTACACCTTC. It specifies CASTEGPLNYGYTF.

To note about this clone: Additional DNA sequences in this sample encode the identical CDR3. This chain connects TRBV27 to TRBJ1-6; 8 nucleotides line up with TRBD1. V trimming: 5 bases; J trimming: 7 bases; junction bases outside the gene matches: 10. CDR3 length equals 16 residues. Germline V CDR1 and CDR2: MNHEY, SMNVEV (reference sequence). This CDR3 reads CASSLGTGYGNSPLHF. In DNA, the CDR3 is TGTGCCAGCAGTCTCGGGACAGGATATGGAAATTCACCCCTCCACTTT.

The chain links TRBV10-3 to TRBJ2-2; TRBD2 aligns across 15 bases. This CDR3 region has 20 residues. V shed 3 bases and J 0 bases; nucleotides not matched to a gene: 8. Germline V gene data show CDR1 as ENHRY and CDR2 as SYGVKD. This CDR3 is CAISDPPGLAGGANTGELFF. CDR3 bases: TGTGCCATCAGTGACCCCCCGGGACTAGCGGGGGGCGCGAACACCGGGGAGCTGTTTTTT.

This chain uses TRBV7-2 with TRBJ1-1; a weak D match, TRBD1 (6 bases). The CDR3 runs 16 residues. Per germline, CDR1 SGHTA and CDR2 FQGNSA. Trimming removed 1 base at V and 6 bases at J, with 18 bases between. CDR3 coding DNA: TGTGCCAGCAGCTTAGAATTGGTAGGGGGTTCCTCTGAAGCTTTCTTT. It encodes CASSLELVGGSSEAFF.

The chain has TRBV6-5 and TRBJ2-7; TRBD1 matches 9 bases. The CDR3 consists of 16 residues. Per germline, CDR1 MNHEY and CDR2 SVGAGI. J gave up 1 base and V 0 bases, and 4 bases lay outside the gene matches. CDR3 sequence: CASSYSSGQGSYEQYF. The CDR3 DNA reads TGTGCCAGCAGTTACTCTTCAGGACAGGGGTCCTACGAGCAGTACTTC.

This clone appeared a single time. The chain employs TRBV19 and TRBJ2-1, with TRBD2 matching 8 bases. The CDR3 covers 16 residues. The germline gives CDR1 LNHDA, CDR2 SQIVND (reference sequence). V lost 6 bases and J lost 5; bases outside the gene matches: 12. CDR3 residues: CASSRPSAGGNNEQFF. The DNA for the CDR3 is TGTGCCAGTAGCCGGCCCTCGGCGGGGGGCAACAATGAGCAGTTCTTC.

V is TRBV7-2 and J is TRBJ1-2, with 8 bases lining up with TRBD1. CDR3 size: 12 residues. The V segment lost 7 bases and the J segment 8 bases; nucleotides outside the gene matches: 6. Germline V lookup: CDR1 SGHTA, CDR2 FQGNSA. The chain's CDR3 is CASTATGDGYTF. CDR3 coding DNA: TGTGCCAGCACAGCGACAGGGGACGGCTACACCTTC.

The chain employs TRBV5-1 and TRBJ1-6; D uncertain. V lost 4 bases to trimming and J lost 3 bases, with 11 bases between them. This CDR3 comprises 15 residues. Germline values: CDR1 SGHRS, CDR2 YFSETQ. As DNA, the CDR3 is TGCGCCAGCAGCGTAGACAAGATCTATAATTCACCCCTCCACTTT. Translating it yields CASSVDKIYNSPLHF. Filled out from reference TRBV5-1 and TRBJ1-6, the complete variable domain reads KAGVTQTPRYLIKTRGQQVTLSCSPISGHRSVSWYQQTPGQGLQFLFEYFSETQRNKGNFPGRFSGRQFSNSRSEMNVSTLELGDSALYLCASSVDKIYNSPLHFGNGTRLTVT.